This T cell receptor beta chain is from a study of human T cells and chemical hapten exposure. About the research overall: The study lasted roughly 26 weeks, and patients were dosed weekly with diphenylcyclopropenone on the scalp throughout.

Indicated time point: patch test 1, 2 weeks after DPC sensitization. Treatment given: therapeutic diphenylcyclopropenone sensitization with weekly scalp DPC. Remarks on this clonotype: Its target is unknown.

TCRdb ran MiXCR on the RACE reads and lists one entry per CDR3 protein. This table holds under 120,000 distinct CDR3 sequences, 8% to 13% found once. The V gene's germline CDR1 is MDHEN and CDR2 SYDVKM. The V and J ends lost 8 bases and 0 bases, in that order; junction bases with no gene match: 6. The CDR3 extends over 14 amino acids. Findings and limits, study-wide: Compared with pre-sensitization or healthy control sets, expanded TCRs clustered more. TCRs exceeding 1 in 1000 frequency stayed unchanged with DPC sensitization. PT1 expanded TCR counts and patch test score were linked, and their correlation was positive.

Sequencing used whole blood, obtained in connection with sensitization to the hapten diphenylcyclopropenone (DPC). This TCR came from a woman between 40 and 55 years old with alopecia areata. Some clones in this sample may be carry-over from other donors' samples. This sequence joins TRBV28 and TRBJ2-7; 8 bases map to TRBD2. DNA of the CDR3: TGTGCCAGCCTGGGCCTAGCGGGCTCCTACGAGCAGTACTTC. As protein: CASLGLAGSYEQYF.